Given below is one TCR beta chain in context. Antigen unknown. One entry per CDR3 protein, called by TCRdb with MiXCR from the reads. The sample includes 800,000 to 950,000 distinct CDR3 sequences, 30% to 35% seen only once; the top ten take roughly an eighth. V dropped 3 bases and J dropped 7; count of bases not matched to a gene: 7. Germline-derived CDR1 and CDR2 are SGHDT and YYEEEE. The CDR3 is made up of 14 amino acids. This sample was included in a study of T cell repertoires in cytomegalovirus infection. Whole-study results and caveats: The ex vivo response was dominated by HLA-C-restricted CMV-specific TCR beta clonotypes.

The TCR comes from a human donor in good health (CMV status not recorded). Some clones in this sample may be carry-over from other donors' samples. This chain connects TRBV5-6 to TRBJ2-1; 7 bases are a match to TRBD2. The sample here was cultured CD8+ T cells from PBMCs, taken from culture after CMV antigen stimulation. CDR3 DNA: TGTGCCAGCAGCTATGGGACTACCGGGAATGAGCAGTTCTTC. This encodes CASSYGTTGNEQFF.